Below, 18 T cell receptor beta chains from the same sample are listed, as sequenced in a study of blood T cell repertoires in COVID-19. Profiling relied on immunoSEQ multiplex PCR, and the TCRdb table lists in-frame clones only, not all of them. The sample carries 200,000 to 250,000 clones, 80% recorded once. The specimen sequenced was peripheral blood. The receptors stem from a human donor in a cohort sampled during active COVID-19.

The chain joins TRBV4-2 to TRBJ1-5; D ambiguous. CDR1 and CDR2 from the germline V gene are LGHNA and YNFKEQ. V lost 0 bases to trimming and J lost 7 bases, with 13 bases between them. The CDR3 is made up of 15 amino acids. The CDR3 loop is CASSQEGGENQPQHF. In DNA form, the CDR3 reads TGTGCCAGCAGCCAAGAGGGCGGGGAGAACCAGCCCCAGCATTTT.

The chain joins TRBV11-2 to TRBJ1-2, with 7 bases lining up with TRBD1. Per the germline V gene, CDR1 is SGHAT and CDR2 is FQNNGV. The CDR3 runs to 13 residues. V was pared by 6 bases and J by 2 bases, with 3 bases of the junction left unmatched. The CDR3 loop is CASRGQTNYGYTF. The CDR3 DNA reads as TGTGCCAGCAGGGGACAGACGAACTATGGCTACACCTTC.

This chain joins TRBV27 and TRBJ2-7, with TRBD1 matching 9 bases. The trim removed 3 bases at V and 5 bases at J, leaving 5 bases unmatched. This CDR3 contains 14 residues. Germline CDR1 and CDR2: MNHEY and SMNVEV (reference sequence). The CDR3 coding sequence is TGTGCCAGCAGTTTTTGGGACAGGGTAAACGAGCAGTACTTC. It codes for CASSFWDRVNEQYF.

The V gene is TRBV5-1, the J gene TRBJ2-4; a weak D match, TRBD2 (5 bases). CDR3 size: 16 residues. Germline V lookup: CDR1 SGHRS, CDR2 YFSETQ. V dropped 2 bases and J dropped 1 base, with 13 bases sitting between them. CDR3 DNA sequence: TGCGCCAGCAGCTTAGGCGGGCAGTGGGCCAAAAACATTCAGTACTTC. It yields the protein CASSLGGQWAKNIQYF.

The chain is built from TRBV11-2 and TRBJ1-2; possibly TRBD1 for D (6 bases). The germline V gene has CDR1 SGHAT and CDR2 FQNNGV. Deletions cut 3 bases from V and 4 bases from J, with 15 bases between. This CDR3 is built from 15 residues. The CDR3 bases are TGTGCCAGCAGCTTTTCGCAGGGGAGTGGCTATGGCTACACCTTC. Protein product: CASSFSQGSGYGYTF. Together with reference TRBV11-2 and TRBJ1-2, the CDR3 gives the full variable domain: EAGVAQSPRYKIIEKRQSVAFWCNPISGHATLYWYQQILGQGPKLLIQFQNNGVVDDSQLPKDRFSAERLKGVDSTLKIQPAKLEDSAVYLCASSFSQGSGYGYTFGSGTRLTVV.

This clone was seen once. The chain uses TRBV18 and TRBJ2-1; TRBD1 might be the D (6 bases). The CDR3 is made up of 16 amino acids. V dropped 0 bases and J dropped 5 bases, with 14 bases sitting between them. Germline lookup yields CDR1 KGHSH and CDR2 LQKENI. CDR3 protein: CASSPPLAGANNEQFF. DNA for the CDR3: TGTGCCAGCTCACCACCGTTGGCAGGGGCTAACAATGAGCAGTTCTTC.

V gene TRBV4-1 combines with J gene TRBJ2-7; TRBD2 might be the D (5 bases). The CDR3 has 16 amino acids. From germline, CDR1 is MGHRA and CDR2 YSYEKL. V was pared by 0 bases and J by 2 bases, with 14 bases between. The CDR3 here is CASSQEEVVGTYEQYF. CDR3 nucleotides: TGCGCCAGCAGCCAAGAGGAGGTCGTCGGAACCTACGAGCAGTACTTC.

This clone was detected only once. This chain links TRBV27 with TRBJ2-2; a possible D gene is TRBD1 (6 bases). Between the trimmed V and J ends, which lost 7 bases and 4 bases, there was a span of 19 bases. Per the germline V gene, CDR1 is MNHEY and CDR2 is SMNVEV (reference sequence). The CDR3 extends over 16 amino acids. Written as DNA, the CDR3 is TGTGCCAGCAATAAACAGGGAACGAGTGGCACCGGGGAGCTGTTTTTT. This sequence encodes CASNKQGTSGTGELFF.

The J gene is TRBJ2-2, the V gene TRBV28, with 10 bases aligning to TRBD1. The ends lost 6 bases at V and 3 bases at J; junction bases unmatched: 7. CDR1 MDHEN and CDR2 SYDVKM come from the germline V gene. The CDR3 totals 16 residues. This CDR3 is CASRSGDRGHTGELFF. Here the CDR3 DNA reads TGTGCCAGCAGATCTGGGGACAGGGGACACACCGGGGAGCTGTTTTTT.

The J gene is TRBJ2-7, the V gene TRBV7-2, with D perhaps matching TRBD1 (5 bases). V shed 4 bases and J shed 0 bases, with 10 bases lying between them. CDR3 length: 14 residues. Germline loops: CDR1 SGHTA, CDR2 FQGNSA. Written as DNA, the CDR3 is TGTGCCAGCAGCTCCCCGGACAACTCCTACGAGCAGTACTTC. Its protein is CASSSPDNSYEQYF.

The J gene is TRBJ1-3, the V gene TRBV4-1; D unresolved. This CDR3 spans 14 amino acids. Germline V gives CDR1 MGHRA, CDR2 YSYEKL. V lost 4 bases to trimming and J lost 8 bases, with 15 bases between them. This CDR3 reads CASSPERERDTIYF. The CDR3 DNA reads TGCGCCAGCAGCCCAGAGCGGGAAAGGGACACCATATATTTT.

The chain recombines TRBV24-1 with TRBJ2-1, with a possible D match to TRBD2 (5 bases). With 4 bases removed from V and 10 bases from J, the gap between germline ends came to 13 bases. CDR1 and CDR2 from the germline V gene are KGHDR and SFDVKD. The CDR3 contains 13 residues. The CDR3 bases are TGTGCCACCAGTGAGAGGGCCTTTTCCGAGCAGTTCTTC. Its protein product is CATSERAFSEQFF.

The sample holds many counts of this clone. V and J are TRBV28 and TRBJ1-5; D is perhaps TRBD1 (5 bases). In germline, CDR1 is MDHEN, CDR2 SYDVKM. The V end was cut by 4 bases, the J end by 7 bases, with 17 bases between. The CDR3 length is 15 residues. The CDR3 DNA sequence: TGTGCCAGCAGTTACGGGGGGGGGAGAAGGCAGCCCCAGCATTTT. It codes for CASSYGGGRRQPQHF. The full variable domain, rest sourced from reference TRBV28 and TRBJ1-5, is DVKVTQSSRYLVKRTGEKVFLECVQDMDHENMFWYRQDPGLGLRLIYFSYDVKMKEKGDIPEGYSVSREKKERFSLILESASTNQTSMYLCASSYGGGRRQPQHFGDGTRLSIL.

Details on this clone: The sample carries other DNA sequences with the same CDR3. CDR3 amino acids: CASSQQPRQETQYF. CDR3 in DNA: TGCGCCAGCAGCCAACAGCCCAGACAAGAGACCCAGTACTTC. The chain uses TRBV5-1 and TRBJ2-5; D call uncertain. Germline V gene lookup returns CDR1 SGHRS and CDR2 YFSETQ. The CDR3 is 14 amino acids. Trimming stripped 4 bases from V and 2 bases from J, with 12 bases between.

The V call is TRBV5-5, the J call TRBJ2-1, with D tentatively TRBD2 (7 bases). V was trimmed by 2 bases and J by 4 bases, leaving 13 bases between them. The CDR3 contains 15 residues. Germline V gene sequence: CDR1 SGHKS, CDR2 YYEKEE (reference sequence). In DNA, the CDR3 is TGTGCCAGCAGCTTATTGGGGGGGCCGTACAATGAGCAGTTCTTC. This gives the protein CASSLLGGPYNEQFF.

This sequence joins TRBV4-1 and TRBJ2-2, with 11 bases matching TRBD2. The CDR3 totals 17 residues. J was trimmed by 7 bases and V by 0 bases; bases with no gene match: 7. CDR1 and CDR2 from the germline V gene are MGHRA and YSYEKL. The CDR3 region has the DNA TGCGCCAGCAGCCAAGATAGGGGAACTAGCGGGAGCGGGGAGCTGTTTTTT. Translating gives CASSQDRGTSGSGELFF.

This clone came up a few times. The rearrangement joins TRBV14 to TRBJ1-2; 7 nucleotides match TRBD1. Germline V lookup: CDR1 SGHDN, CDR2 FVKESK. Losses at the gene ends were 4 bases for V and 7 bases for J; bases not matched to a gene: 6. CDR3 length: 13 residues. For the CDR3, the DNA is TGTGCCAGCAGCCTAAACAGGGGCGGTGGCTACACCTTC. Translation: CASSLNRGGGYTF.

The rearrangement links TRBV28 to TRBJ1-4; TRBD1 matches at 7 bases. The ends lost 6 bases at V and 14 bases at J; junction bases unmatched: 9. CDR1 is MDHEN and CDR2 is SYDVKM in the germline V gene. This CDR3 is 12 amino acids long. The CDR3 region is CASRTGLKALFF. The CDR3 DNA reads TGTGCCAGCAGGACAGGGTTAAAGGCCCTGTTTTTT.